This T cell receptor (beta chain) was recorded in a study of cytomegalovirus exposure and HLA in healthy donors. PCR was performed using 60 Vbeta and 13 Jbeta primers. Produced via immunoSEQ multiplex PCR; TCRdb's table is partial and in-frame only. The data include some 110,000 clones; the top ten clones carry roughly 3.6%. A note on this clone: Its antigen is currently unknown.

Trimming pared 4 bases from V and 2 bases from J, leaving 12 bases between. Germline values: CDR1 SNHLY, CDR2 FYNNEI. The length of the CDR3 is 14 residues. Notes on the study in general: Sequencing likely produced, as an artifact, a cluster of highly shared sequence variants. An analysis that came later showed most CMV-associated TCR beta chains appearing HLA-restricted. CMV serostatus was the sole immune exposure information available.

The V gene is TRBV2, the J gene TRBJ2-7; a weak D match, TRBD1 (6 bases). Material for sequencing was PBMCs. This receptor was identified in a man aged 25 to 45 in good health and CMV-seronegative. CDR3 sequence: CASSVDRIAYEQYF. The CDR3 bases are TGTGCCAGCAGTGTAGACAGGATCGCCTACGAGCAGTACTTC.